Presented here are 13 T cell receptor beta chains from one specimen sequenced in a study of shared clonotypes between healthy human individuals. Only in-frame clones appear in the TCRdb table, and some are missing; sequencing was by immunoSEQ multiplex PCR. This table has some 2,500,000 clones, less than 95% appearing once. Sequencing was carried out using naive CD4+ T cells from PBMCs. As to subset: CD45RA+ positively selected. The origin of the receptors is a man younger than 30 in good health. Some clones in this sample may be carry-over from other donors' samples.

The chain uses TRBV5-1 and TRBJ2-6, with a tentative D call TRBD2 (6 bases). The germline CDR1 and CDR2 sequences are SGHRS and YFSETQ. CDR3 length: 16 amino acids. V was cut by 4 bases and J by 2 bases, with 13 bases left in between. The DNA for the CDR3 is TGCGCCAGCAGCCCCGCCGCGGGGCCTGGGGCCAACGTCCTGACTTTC. It translates to CASSPAAGPGANVLTF.

This sequence joins TRBV18 and TRBJ2-7; the D gene is possibly TRBD1 (6 bases). Germline CDR1 is KGHSH and CDR2 is LQKENI. The CDR3 runs to 13 residues. The CDR3 coding sequence is TGTGCGAGAAAAAGACAGGACGCAGACGAGCAGTACTTC. Protein sequence: CARKRQDADEQYF.

This sequence joins TRBV30 and TRBJ1-4; D is uncertain. The CDR3 runs to 12 residues. With 7 bases removed from V and 0 bases from J, the gap between germline ends came to 6 bases. Per the germline V gene, CDR1 is GTSNPN and CDR2 is SVGIG (reference sequence). The CDR3 spells CAFTPTNEKLFF. CDR3 DNA sequence: TGTGCCTTTACACCAACTAATGAAAAACTGTTTTTT.

V and J are TRBV10-3 and TRBJ1-5; D possibly corresponds to TRBD1 (5 bases). V lost 3 bases, J lost 6 bases, and 12 bases lay in between. CDR3 length equals 14 residues. Germline V gene data show CDR1 as ENHRY and CDR2 as SYGVKD. The CDR3, as DNA: TGTGCCATCAGTGATCAACAGGTCAGTCAGCCCCAGCATTTT. Translation: CAISDQQVSQPQHF.

A few counts support this clone. The chain recombines TRBV28 with TRBJ2-3; 14 nucleotides agree with TRBD2. Germline V lookup: CDR1 MDHEN, CDR2 SYDVKM. There are 16 residues in the CDR3. Trimming at V came to 4 bases and at J to 9 bases, leaving 9 bases not matched to a gene. The CDR3 DNA follows: TGTGCCAGCAGTTCCGGGACTAGCGGGAGACTCGTCACGCAGTATTTT. Translation gives CASSSGTSGRLVTQYF.

In its sample, this clone was seen once. The CDR3 DNA follows: TGTGCCAGCAGTAGGGGTTCCTACTCTGGAAACACCATATATTTT. Translation: CASSRGSYSGNTIYF. The rearrangement joins TRBV28 to TRBJ1-3; D is possibly TRBD1 (5 bases). The V gene lost 5 bases and the J gene lost 0 bases, with 11 bases spanning the gap. Germline values: CDR1 MDHEN, CDR2 SYDVKM. The CDR3 covers 15 residues.

CDR3: CASSGPTGTGLGQPQHF. As DNA, the CDR3 is TGTGCCAGCAGCGGTCCAACTGGGACGGGGCTTGGGCAGCCCCAGCATTTT. This rearrangement joins TRBV28 to TRBJ1-5; D might be TRBD1 (5 bases). CDR3 length equals 17 residues. Germline assignment: CDR1 MDHEN and CDR2 SYDVKM. Trimming took off 6 bases at V and 7 bases at J, with 25 bases between the two ends.

The chain carries TRBV30 and TRBJ2-5, with 8 positions matching TRBD1. The J segment lost 11 bases and the V segment lost 3 bases, leaving 17 bases of the junction unmatched. This CDR3 has 15 amino acids. Germline V CDR1 and CDR2: GTSNPN, SVGIG (reference sequence). The CDR3 spells CAWRDRDRGLWEQYF. The DNA for the CDR3 is TGTGCCTGGAGGGACAGGGACCGAGGGCTGTGGGAGCAGTACTTC. Using reference TRBV30 and TRBJ2-5 for the parts outside the CDR3, the full variable domain is SQTIHQWPATLVQPVGSPLSLECTVEGTSNPNLYWYRQAAGRGLQLLFYSVGIGQISSEVPQNLSASRPQDRQFILSSKKLLLSDSGFYLCAWRDRDRGLWEQYFGPGTRLLVL.

J is TRBJ1-2 and V is TRBV7-2; D is possibly TRBD1 (6 bases). V shed 4 bases and J shed 4 bases, with 10 bases lying between them. Germline CDR1 and CDR2: SGHTA and FQGNSA. The CDR3 consists of 13 residues. The CDR3 DNA reads as TGTGCCAGCAGCTCCGGACAGATCTATGGCTACACCTTC. It specifies CASSSGQIYGYTF.

About this clone itself: Other DNA sequences from this sample encode an identical CDR3 as well. This chain connects TRBV28 to TRBJ2-7, with 11 positions matching TRBD1. From germline, CDR1 is MDHEN and CDR2 SYDVKM. The V and J ends lost 2 bases and 4 bases, in that order; junction bases with no gene match: 4. The CDR3 contains 15 residues. The CDR3 region has the DNA TGTGCCAGCAGTTTACCTGGGACAGGGGGGTACGAGCAGTACTTC. Protein product: CASSLPGTGGYEQYF.

With respect to this clone: Other DNA sequences from this sample encode an identical CDR3 as well. The rearrangement joins TRBV5-1 to TRBJ1-2, with D possibly TRBD1 on 5 matching bases. Germline V gene sequence: CDR1 SGHRS, CDR2 YFSETQ. The V end was cut by 0 bases, the J end by 5 bases, with 11 bases between. The CDR3 is 14 amino acids. The CDR3 DNA is TGCGCCAGCAGCTTGGGTGGGACGGATTATGGCTACACCTTC. Translating gives CASSLGGTDYGYTF.

This rearrangement joins TRBV6-8 to TRBJ1-5; no reliable D call. The V gene lost 7 bases and the J gene lost 0 bases, with 10 bases spanning the gap. CDR1 and CDR2 (germline): MNHGY, SAAAGT. This CDR3 is built from 14 residues. For the CDR3, the DNA is TGTGCCAGCAAAACACGTTATAGCAATCAGCCCCAGCATTTT. It codes for CASKTRYSNQPQHF.

This chain uses TRBV28 with TRBJ1-2, with 10 bases lining up with TRBD1. Germline V CDR1 and CDR2: MDHEN, SYDVKM. Unmatched junction bases numbered 5, after V lost 5 bases and J lost 8 bases. The CDR3 has 13 residues. The CDR3 DNA reads TGTGCCAGCAGTGGGGACAGGGGATTCGGCTACACCTTC. Protein sequence: CASSGDRGFGYTF.